The T cell receptor beta chain under discussion was sequenced for a study of T cells in Graves' hyperthyroidism and ophthalmopathy. Broader study findings: Researchers found most expanded thyroid clonotypes above 0.001 in blood as well.

This clonotype has just a few counts. Its matching antigen is unknown. The V and J ends lost 1 base and 11 bases respectively, with 11 bases between them. Germline assignment: CDR1 SGHTA and CDR2 FQGNSA. This CDR3 has 13 residues. Researchers defined stable Graves' hyperthyroidism as no ophthalmopathy progression within 18 months. TCR beta CDR3 regions were amplified from RNA. The TCR CDR3 was amplified in a first-round RT-PCR using the HTBI primer set. TCRdb redid the calling of the multiplex PCR reads with MiXCR, one entry per CDR3 protein. The profile shows hundreds of thousands of distinct CDR3 sequences, around a sixth of them singletons.

Sequencing was carried out using blood. The gene calls are TRBV7-2 and TRBJ1-4; D remains unclear. This receptor was identified in a woman under 30 with Graves' hyperthyroidism. CDR3 in DNA: TGTGCCAGCAGCTTAGAAAGCCGCGGGAAACTGTTTTTT. Protein: CASSLESRGKLFF.